These T cell receptor beta chains were read from a single sample in a study of blood T cell repertoires in COVID-19. Sequenced by immunoSEQ multiplex PCR; TCRdb stores in-frame clones only, minus some. This sample carries some 270,000 clones, 89% of them seen once, and the ten largest clones take approximately 2%. Input material: PBMCs or T cells enriched from blood (not recorded which). Receptor source: a woman aged 55-69 years who had recovered from COVID-19. CDR3s leave out the opening cysteine and the closing phenylalanine or tryptophan. The order of the fields is J gene, V gene, CDR3 length, clone size, CDR3 protein. Clone size is not always given. Where it is, it says once, few, many or a class for expanded clones.

J: TRBJ1-5; V: TRBV6-2/TRBV6-3; length: 11; size: once; CDR3: ASSYQGAQPQH
J: TRBJ1-2; V: TRBV6-5; length: 11; size: few; CDR3: ASSYQGIYGYT
J: TRBJ2-7; V: TRBV28; length: 12; size: NA; CDR3: ASSLGTSGYEQY
J: TRBJ1-1; V: TRBV28; length: 11; size: NA; CDR3: ASSSSQGYRAF
J: TRBJ2-3; V: TRBV2; length: 14; size: once; CDR3: ASSDSLAGGTDTQY
J: TRBJ2-7; V: TRBV6-5; length: 12; size: NA; CDR3: ASYTFSGPYEQY
J: TRBJ1-5; V: TRBV21-1; length: 16; size: NA; CDR3: ASSKGDRGQFSNQPQH
J: TRBJ2-1; V: TRBV28; length: 13; size: NA; CDR3: ASSEPGTFANEQF
J: TRBJ2-1; V: TRBV10-3; length: 11; size: once; CDR3: AITDSSYNEQF
J: TRBJ1-5; V: TRBV2; length: 11; size: NA; CDR3: ASGGGVGQPQH
J: TRBJ2-1; V: TRBV6-1; length: 13; size: NA; CDR3: ASSEGTSFYNEQF